The rows below give T cell receptor beta chains drawn from one sample of a study of T cell changes during pregnancy in multiple sclerosis. Produced via immunoSEQ multiplex PCR; TCRdb's table is partial and in-frame only. The data show over 80,000 clones, about nine tenths seen once. Sequences were derived from peripheral blood, sampled in the second trimester of pregnancy. The receptor source for this set is a female donor in good health, enrolled as a control in a pregnancy study. Each CDR3 is given with its conserved first and last residue. The D gene is left open where the match is weak. Clone size is stated in some rows and not others, as once, few, many or a class when expanded.

J,V,D,size,DNA,CDR3
TRBJ2-1,TRBV14,.,once,TGTGCCAGCAGCCAACGAAGACAGTCCCAAGGAAGGGATGAGCAGTTCTTC,CASSQRRQSQGRDEQFF
TRBJ2-7,TRBV27,.,.,TGTGCCAGCAGTTTCCTTGGACAGAGCTCCTACGAGCAGTACTTC,CASSFLGQSSYEQYF
TRBJ1-2,TRBV19,.,.,TGTGCCAGTAGTGTCTCGACAGGAGCTAGAGGCTACACCTTC,CASSVSTGARGYTF
TRBJ1-1,TRBV10-3,.,few,TGTGCCATCAGTCTGAACAGGGACACTGAAGCTTTCTTT,CAISLNRDTEAFF
TRBJ1-4,TRBV5-1,TRBD1,once,TGCGCCAGCAGCCCGTGGGGGGGGACAGGGGGCGAGGAAAAACTGTTTTTT,CASSPWGGTGGEEKLFF
TRBJ2-2,TRBV5-1,TRBD1,.,TGCGCCAGCAGCTTGGAGACAGGGAGCAACACCGGGGAGCTGTTTTTT,CASSLETGSNTGELFF
TRBJ1-1,TRBV4-1,.,.,TGCGCCAGCAGTCCCCGAATGGAGGCGGTTACTGAAGCTTTCTTT,CASSPRMEAVTEAFF
TRBJ2-1,TRBV28,TRBD2,.,TGTGCCAGCCAAGCTAGCGGGAGAACCTACAATGAGCAGTTCTTC,CASQASGRTYNEQFF
TRBJ1-5,TRBV28,TRBD1,.,TGTGCCAGCATACCGACAGGGAGAGGGGACAATCAGCCCCAGCATTTT,CASIPTGRGDNQPQHF
TRBJ1-2,TRBV10-1,TRBD1,once,TGCGCCAGCAGTCCTGACAGGGCTCTTGGCTACACCTTC,CASSPDRALGYTF
TRBJ1-1,TRBV11-2,.,.,TGTGCCAGCAGCTCTCGACAGTACACTGAAGCTTTCTTT,CASSSRQYTEAFF
TRBJ1-1,TRBV30,TRBD1,.,TGTGCCTGGGGGACAGGGGGCTACACTGAAGCTTTCTTT,CAWGTGGYTEAFF
TRBJ2-3,TRBV7-9,.,.,TGTGCCAGCGATGAAGGGGGATGGGATACGCAGTATTTT,CASDEGGWDTQYF
TRBJ2-7,TRBV7-2,TRBD1,.,TGTGCCAGCAGCCGGGGACAGGGTACGGTGCAGTACTTC,CASSRGQGTVQYF
TRBJ1-4,TRBV28,TRBD1,.,TGTGCCAGCAGTCCCGGGACAGGGGGCCGTAGTGAAAAACTGTTTTTT,CASSPGTGGRSEKLFF
TRBJ1-2,TRBV18,.,few,TGTGCCAGCTCACCTACTAGGGATGGCTACACCTTC,CASSPTRDGYTF
TRBJ2-2,TRBV28,TRBD1,.,TGTGCCAGCAGCCACGGACAGGGGACAAACACCGGGGAGCTGTTTTTT,CASSHGQGTNTGELFF
TRBJ2-7,TRBV11-3,TRBD1,.,TGTGCCAGCAGCTTAAACAGGGGATACGGCGAGCAGTACTTC,CASSLNRGYGEQYF
TRBJ1-2,TRBV5-1,.,.,TGCGCCAGCAGCCAGCAGGGCTGGGGCTACACCTTC,CASSQQGWGYTF
TRBJ2-7,TRBV9,TRBD1,.,TGTGCCAGCAGCGTAGGACAGGGTAGGACCTACGAGCAGTACTTC,CASSVGQGRTYEQYF
TRBJ2-5,TRBV7-9,TRBD2,.,TGTGCCAGCAGCTTAGTGGCTAGCGGGGGGGAGACCCAGTACTTC,CASSLVASGGETQYF
TRBJ2-3,TRBV7-8,.,.,TGTGCCAGCAGTCCCGGCGGGCAGGGAGGAAATACGCAGTATTTT,CASSPGGQGGNTQYF
TRBJ2-7,TRBV12-2,.,.,TGTGCAAGTCGCTTAGACGCACCCCGGGACTACTGCTACGAGCAGTACTTC,CASRLDAPRDYCYEQYF
TRBJ2-3,TRBV2,.,.,TGTGCCAGCAAACCGGAGGGACAGAGGGTATTTCGTACAGATACGCAGTATTTT,CASKPEGQRVFRTDTQYF
TRBJ2-3,TRBV14,TRBD2,.,TGTGCCAGCAGCCAAGAGGCTAGCGGGAGGGCAGATACGCAGTATTTT,CASSQEASGRADTQYF
TRBJ1-2,TRBV25-1,TRBD1,few,TGTGCCAGCAGTTCCCCAGGGGGCCTCCAGGGCTACACCTTC,CASSSPGGLQGYTF
TRBJ1-2,TRBV28,.,.,TGTGCCAGCAGTTCGTATGGCTACACCTTC,CASSSYGYTF
TRBJ2-2,TRBV4-1,.,.,TGCGCCAGCAGCCAGATCCCCGGGGGGCGTTCCGGGGAGCTGTTTTTT,CASSQIPGGRSGELFF
TRBJ2-1,TRBV19,TRBD2,.,TGTGCCACCCGCCGGACTAGCGGGAGCCATGAGCAGTTCTTC,CATRRTSGSHEQFF
TRBJ1-3,TRBV6-6,.,.,TGTGCCAGCAGAACAGCATCGGGGGGAAACACCATATATTTT,CASRTASGGNTIYF
TRBJ1-4,TRBV19,.,once,TGTGCCAGTAGTTTTCAAGGGGGTTGGAGGACTAATGAAAAACTGTTTTTT,CASSFQGGWRTNEKLFF
TRBJ2-6,TRBV19,.,.,TGTGCCAGTAGTTACCAGGGGAGCTCTGGGGCCAACGTCCTGACTTTC,CASSYQGSSGANVLTF